This T cell receptor (beta chain) was sequenced in a study of blood T cell repertoires in COVID-19. On the study more broadly: COVID-19 samples collected from the United States, Italy and Spain covered acute and convalescent phases. T cells, B-cell-depleted T cells, or PBMCs provided the cDNA or gDNA that served as material.

As originally analysed: Amplification of reference gene primers was used by the study to estimate nucleated cell counts. TCRdb's copy holds only in-frame clones and misses some; the assay was immunoSEQ multiplex PCR. Clone size and V and J calls were adopted from that table, with D and trimming inferred from the DNA. The sample has 150,000 to 190,000 clones, about 88% seen once; the top ten hold 8% to 9%. Seattle enrolled patients during active infection and tracked them longitudinally. This CDR3 region has 18 residues. The germline CDR1 and CDR2 sequences are MGHRA and YSYEKL. Trimming took off 4 bases at V and 0 bases at J, with 21 bases between the two ends.

The specimen was peripheral blood. The V and J genes are TRBV4-1 and TRBJ1-1; D might be TRBD1 (6 bases). The TCR was taken from a woman aged 55-70 years with COVID-19, enrolled during active disease. CDR3 in amino acids: CASSPSGGGLGLNTEAFF. The CDR3 nucleotides are TGCGCCAGCAGCCCCAGCGGGGGGGGCCTTGGATTGAACACTGAAGCTTTCTTT.